Listed here is a single T cell receptor beta chain. Its cognate antigen is unknown. Produced via immunoSEQ multiplex PCR; TCRdb's table is partial and in-frame only. This sample has approximately 74,000 clones; approximately 80% occur once, and the top ten carry about 3.4%. V lost 0 bases to trimming and J lost 5 bases, with 11 bases between them. The CDR3 runs 15 residues. Germline CDR1 reads SGHRS; CDR2 reads YFSETQ. This sample is drawn from a study of neoadjuvant anti-PD-1 for oral cavity cancer. General study findings and limits: Each response group had just a few patients in TCR analyses.

This clonotype originated in a person aged 35-79 years with oral cavity squamous cell carcinoma. The material sequenced was PBMCs, taken before nivolumab (anti-PD-1) treatment. J is TRBJ2-2 and V is TRBV5-1; the D gene could be TRBD1 or TRBD2 (5 bases each). The CDR3 sequence: CASSLGQGVTGELFF. Here the CDR3 DNA reads TGCGCCAGCAGCTTGGGGCAGGGAGTGACCGGGGAGCTGTTTTTT. Full variable domain (rest looked up from reference TRBV5-1 and TRBJ2-2): KAGVTQTPRYLIKTRGQQVTLSCSPISGHRSVSWYQQTPGQGLQFLFEYFSETQRNKGNFPGRFSGRQFSNSRSEMNVSTLELGDSALYLCASSLGQGVTGELFFGEGSRLTVL.